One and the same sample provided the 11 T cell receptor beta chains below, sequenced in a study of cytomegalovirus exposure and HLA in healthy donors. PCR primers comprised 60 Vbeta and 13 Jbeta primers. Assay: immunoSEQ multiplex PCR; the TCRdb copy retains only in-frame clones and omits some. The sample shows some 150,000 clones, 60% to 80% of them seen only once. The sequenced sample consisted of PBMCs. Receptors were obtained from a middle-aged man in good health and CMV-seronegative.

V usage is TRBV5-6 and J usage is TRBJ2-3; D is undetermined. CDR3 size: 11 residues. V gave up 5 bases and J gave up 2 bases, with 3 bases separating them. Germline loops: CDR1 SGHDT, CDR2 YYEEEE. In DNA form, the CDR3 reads TGTGCCAGCAGTTACACAGATACGCAGTATTTT. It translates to CASSYTDTQYF.

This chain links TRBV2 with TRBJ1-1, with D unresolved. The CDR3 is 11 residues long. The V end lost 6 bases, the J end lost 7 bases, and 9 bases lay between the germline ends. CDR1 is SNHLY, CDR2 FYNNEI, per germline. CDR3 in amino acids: CASRQNLEAFF. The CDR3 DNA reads TGTGCCAGCAGACAGAACCTTGAAGCTTTCTTT. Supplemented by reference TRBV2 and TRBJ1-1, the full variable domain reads EPEVTQTPSHQVTQMGQEVILRCVPISNHLYFYWYRQILGQKVEFLVSFYNNEISEKSEIFDDQFSVERPDGSNFTLKIRSTKLEDSAMYFCASRQNLEAFFGQGTRLTVV.

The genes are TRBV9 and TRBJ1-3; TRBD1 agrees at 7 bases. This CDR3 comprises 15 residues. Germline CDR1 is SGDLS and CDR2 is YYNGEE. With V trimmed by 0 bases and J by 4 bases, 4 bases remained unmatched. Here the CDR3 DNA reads TGTGCCAGCAGCGTAGAGGGGGCGCGAGGAAACACCATATATTTT. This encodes CASSVEGARGNTIYF. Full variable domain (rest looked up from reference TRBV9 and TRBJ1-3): DSGVTQTPKHLITATGQRVTLRCSPRSGDLSVYWYQQSLDQGLQFLIQYYNGEERAKGNILERFSAQQFPDLHSELNLSSLELGDSALYFCASSVEGARGNTIYFGEGSWLTVV.

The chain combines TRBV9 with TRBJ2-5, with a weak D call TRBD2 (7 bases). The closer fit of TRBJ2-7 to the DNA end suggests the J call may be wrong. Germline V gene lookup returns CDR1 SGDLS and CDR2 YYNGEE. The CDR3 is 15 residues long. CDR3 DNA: TGTGCCAGCAGCGTAGGGGGAGGGGGATCCTACGAGCAGTACTTC. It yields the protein CASSVGGGGSYEQYF.

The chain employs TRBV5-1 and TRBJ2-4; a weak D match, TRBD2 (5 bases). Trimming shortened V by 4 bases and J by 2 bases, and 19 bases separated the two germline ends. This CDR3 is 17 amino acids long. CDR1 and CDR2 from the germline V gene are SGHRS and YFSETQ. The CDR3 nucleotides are TGCGCCAGCAGCCCCCGGGTCGGGGATGCTACCAAAAACATTCAGTACTTC. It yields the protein CASSPRVGDATKNIQYF.

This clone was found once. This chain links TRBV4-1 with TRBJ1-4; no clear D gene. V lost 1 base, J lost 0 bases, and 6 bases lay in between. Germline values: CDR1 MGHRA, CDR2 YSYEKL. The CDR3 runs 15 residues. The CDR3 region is CASSQGRATNEKLFF. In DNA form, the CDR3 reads TGCGCCAGCAGCCAAGGGCGGGCAACTAATGAAAAACTGTTTTTT.

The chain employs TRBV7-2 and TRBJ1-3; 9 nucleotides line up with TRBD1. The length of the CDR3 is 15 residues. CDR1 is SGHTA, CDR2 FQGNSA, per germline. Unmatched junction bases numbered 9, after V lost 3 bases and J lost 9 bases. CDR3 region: CASSFGTGRLGTIYF. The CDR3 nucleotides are TGTGCCAGCAGCTTTGGGACAGGGAGGTTGGGCACCATATATTTT.

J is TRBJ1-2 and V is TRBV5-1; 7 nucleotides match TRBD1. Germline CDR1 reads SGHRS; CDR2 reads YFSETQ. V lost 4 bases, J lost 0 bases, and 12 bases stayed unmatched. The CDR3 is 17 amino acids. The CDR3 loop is CASSSYDRDLANYGYTF. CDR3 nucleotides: TGCGCCAGCAGCAGTTACGACAGGGACTTAGCTAACTATGGCTACACCTTC.

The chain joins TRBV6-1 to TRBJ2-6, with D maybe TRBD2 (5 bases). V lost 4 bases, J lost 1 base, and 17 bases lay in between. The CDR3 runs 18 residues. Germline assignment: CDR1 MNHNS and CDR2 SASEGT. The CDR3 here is CASSAGIFLQSGANVLTF. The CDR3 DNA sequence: TGTGCCAGCAGTGCCGGGATCTTCTTGCAATCTGGGGCCAACGTCCTGACTTTC.

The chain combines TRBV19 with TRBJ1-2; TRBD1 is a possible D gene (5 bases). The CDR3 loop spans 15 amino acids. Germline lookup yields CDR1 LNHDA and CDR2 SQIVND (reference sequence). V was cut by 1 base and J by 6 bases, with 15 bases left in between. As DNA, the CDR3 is TGTGCCAGTAGTATAGTCCAGGGTTTGTATGATGGCTACACCTTC. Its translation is CASSIVQGLYDGYTF.

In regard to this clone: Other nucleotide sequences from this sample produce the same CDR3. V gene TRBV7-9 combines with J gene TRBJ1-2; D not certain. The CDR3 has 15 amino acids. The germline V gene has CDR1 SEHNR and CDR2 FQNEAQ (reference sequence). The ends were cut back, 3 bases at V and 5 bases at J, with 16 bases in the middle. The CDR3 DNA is TGTGCCAGCAGCTTTTCCGGGGTAGAGGATTATGGCTACACCTTC. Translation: CASSFSGVEDYGYTF.